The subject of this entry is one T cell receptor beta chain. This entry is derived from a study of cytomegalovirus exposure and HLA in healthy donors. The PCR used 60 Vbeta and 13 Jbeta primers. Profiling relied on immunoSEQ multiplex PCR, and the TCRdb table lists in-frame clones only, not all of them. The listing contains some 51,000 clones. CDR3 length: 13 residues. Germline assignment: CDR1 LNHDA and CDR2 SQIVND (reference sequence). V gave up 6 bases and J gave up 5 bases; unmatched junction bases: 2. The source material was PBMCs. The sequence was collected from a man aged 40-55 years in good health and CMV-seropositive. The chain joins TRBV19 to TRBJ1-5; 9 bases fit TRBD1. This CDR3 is CASRGQGDQPQHF. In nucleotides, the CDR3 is TGTGCCAGTAGGGGACAGGGAGATCAGCCCCAGCATTTT. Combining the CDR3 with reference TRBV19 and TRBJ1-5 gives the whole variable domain DGGITQSPKYLFRKEGQNVTLSCEQNLNHDAMYWYRQDPGQGLRLIYYSQIVNDFQKGDIAEGYSVSREKKESFPLTVTSAQKNPTAFYLCASRGQGDQPQHFGDGTRLSIL.